The 2 T cell receptor beta chains given below trace back to one sample, sequenced in a study of glioma-infiltrating T cells after dendritic cell vaccination. Sequencing used immunoSEQ multiplex PCR; TCRdb keeps in-frame clones, though not all of them. The data hold 90,000 to 110,000 clones, with nearly 90% observed a single time. Time point reported: after dendritic cell vaccination, including at tumor progression/relapse. Sequenced material: blood, taken after dendritic cell vaccination. The receptors were gathered from a human donor with glioblastoma.

The rearrangement joins TRBV10-3 to TRBJ1-5; TRBD1 matches 7 bases. The CDR3 length is 14 residues. The trim removed 2 bases at V and 10 bases at J, leaving 8 bases unmatched. Germline CDR1 and CDR2: ENHRY and SYGVKD. The CDR3 nucleotides are TGTGCCATCAGTGAGGGGCGGGACAGCCGCCCCCAGCATTTT. Translating it yields CAISEGRDSRPQHF.

This chain connects TRBV9 to TRBJ2-7, with 8 positions matching TRBD2. The CDR3 spans 16 residues. The germline V gene has CDR1 SGDLS and CDR2 YYNGEE. V dropped 0 bases and J dropped 3; count of bases not matched to a gene: 8. This CDR3 reads CASSVEGSGVFYEQYF. DNA of the CDR3: TGTGCCAGCAGCGTAGAGGGTAGCGGGGTATTCTACGAGCAGTACTTC.